This TCR beta chain was retrieved from a study of beta chain features in type 1 diabetes. Overall study results and limits: When Type 1 diabetes patients were examined, their TCRB CDR3s proved moderately but significantly shorter in all four CD4+ subsets.

This clone turned up a few times. Its matching antigen is unknown. cDNA synthesis used the whole RNA isolate, giving expressed TCRB sequences. Only in-frame clones appear in the TCRdb table, and some are missing; sequencing was by immunoSEQ multiplex PCR. The sample lists 230,000 or so clones, approximately 16% occurring once. Material for sequencing was naive CD4+ T cells from blood. The TCR was taken from a man aged 30-40 years with type 1 diabetes.

This CDR3 reads CATAYREDNEQFF. The CDR3 DNA sequence: TGTGCCACCGCGTACAGGGAAGACAATGAGCAGTTCTTC. This chain links TRBV10-3 with TRBJ2-1, with D maybe TRBD1 (6 bases). Per germline, CDR1 ENHRY and CDR2 SYGVKD. The CDR3 covers 13 residues. The germline V and J ends were trimmed by 10 bases and 5 bases, with 15 bases remaining between them.